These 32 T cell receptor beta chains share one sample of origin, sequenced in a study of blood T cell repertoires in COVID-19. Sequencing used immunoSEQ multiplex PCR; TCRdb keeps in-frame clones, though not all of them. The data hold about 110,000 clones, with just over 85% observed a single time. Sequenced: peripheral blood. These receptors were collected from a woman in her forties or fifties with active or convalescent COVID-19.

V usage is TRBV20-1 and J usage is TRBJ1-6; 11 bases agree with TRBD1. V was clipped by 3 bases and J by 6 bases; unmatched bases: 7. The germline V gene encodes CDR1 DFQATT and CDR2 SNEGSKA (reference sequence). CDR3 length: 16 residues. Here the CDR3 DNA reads TGCAGTGCTAGTCGGACAGGGGGCGGACTTAATTCACCCCTCCACTTT. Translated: CSASRTGGGLNSPLHF.

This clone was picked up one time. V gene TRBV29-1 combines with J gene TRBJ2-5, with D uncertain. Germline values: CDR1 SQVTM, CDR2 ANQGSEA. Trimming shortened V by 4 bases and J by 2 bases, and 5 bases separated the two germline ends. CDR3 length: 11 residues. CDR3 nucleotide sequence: TGCAGCGTTGTAGTACAAGAGACCCAGTACTTC. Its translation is CSVVVQETQYF.

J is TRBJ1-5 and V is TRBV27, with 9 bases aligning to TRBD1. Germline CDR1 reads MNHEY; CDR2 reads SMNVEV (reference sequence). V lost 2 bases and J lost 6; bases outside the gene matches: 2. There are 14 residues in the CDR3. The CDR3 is CASSLNRGRQPQHF. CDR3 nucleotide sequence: TGTGCCAGCAGTTTAAACAGGGGGCGTCAGCCCCAGCATTTT.

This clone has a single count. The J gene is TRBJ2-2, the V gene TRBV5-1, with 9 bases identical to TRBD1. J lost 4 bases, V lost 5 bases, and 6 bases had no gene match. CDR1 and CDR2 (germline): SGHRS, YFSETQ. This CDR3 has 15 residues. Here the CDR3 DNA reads TGCGCCAGCAGATTCCGGGACAGGGTCACCGGGGAGCTGTTTTTT. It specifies CASRFRDRVTGELFF.

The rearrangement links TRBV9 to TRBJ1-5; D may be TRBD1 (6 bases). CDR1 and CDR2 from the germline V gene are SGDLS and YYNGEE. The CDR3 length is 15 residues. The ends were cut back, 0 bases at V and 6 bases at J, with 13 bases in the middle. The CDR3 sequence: CASSVGGGRGQPQHF. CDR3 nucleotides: TGTGCCAGCAGCGTAGGAGGGGGACGGGGTCAGCCCCAGCATTTT.

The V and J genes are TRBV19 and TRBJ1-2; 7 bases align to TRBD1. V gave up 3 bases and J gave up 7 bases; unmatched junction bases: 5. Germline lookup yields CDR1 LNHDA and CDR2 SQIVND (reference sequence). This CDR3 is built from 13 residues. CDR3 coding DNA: TGTGCCAGTAGTATCACCAGGGGGAGTGGCTACACCTTC. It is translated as CASSITRGSGYTF.

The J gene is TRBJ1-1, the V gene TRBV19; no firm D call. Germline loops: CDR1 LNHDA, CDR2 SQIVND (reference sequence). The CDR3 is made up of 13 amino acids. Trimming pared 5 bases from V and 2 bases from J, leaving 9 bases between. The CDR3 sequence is CASSAQTNTEAFF. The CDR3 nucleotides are TGTGCCAGTAGTGCACAAACCAACACTGAAGCTTTCTTT.

Written as DNA, the CDR3 is TGTGCCAGCAGCTTCTTTGGGACAGCTGGAAACACCATATATTTT. This translates into CASSFFGTAGNTIYF. The chain couples TRBV5-5 to TRBJ1-3, with 7 bases aligning to TRBD1. Trimming took 2 bases from V and 2 from J; bases not matched to a gene: 4. The CDR3 consists of 15 residues. CDR1 is SGHKS, CDR2 YYEKEE, per germline (reference sequence).

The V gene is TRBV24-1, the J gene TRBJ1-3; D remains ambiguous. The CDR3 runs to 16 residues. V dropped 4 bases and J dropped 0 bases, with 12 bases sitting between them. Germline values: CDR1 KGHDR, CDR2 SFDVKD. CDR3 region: CATSDPYSDSGNTIYF. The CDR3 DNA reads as TGTGCCACCAGTGACCCTTACAGTGACTCTGGAAACACCATATATTTT.

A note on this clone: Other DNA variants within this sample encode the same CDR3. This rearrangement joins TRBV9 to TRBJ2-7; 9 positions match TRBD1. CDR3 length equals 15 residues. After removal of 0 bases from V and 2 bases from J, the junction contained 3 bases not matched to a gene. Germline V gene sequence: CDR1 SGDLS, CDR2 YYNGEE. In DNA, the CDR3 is TGTGCCAGCAGCGTAGCAGGGACAGGGACCTACGAGCAGTACTTC. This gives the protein CASSVAGTGTYEQYF. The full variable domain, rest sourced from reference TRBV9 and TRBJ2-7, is DSGVTQTPKHLITATGQRVTLRCSPRSGDLSVYWYQQSLDQGLQFLIQYYNGEERAKGNILERFSAQQFPDLHSELNLSSLELGDSALYFCASSVAGTGTYEQYFGPGTRLTVT.

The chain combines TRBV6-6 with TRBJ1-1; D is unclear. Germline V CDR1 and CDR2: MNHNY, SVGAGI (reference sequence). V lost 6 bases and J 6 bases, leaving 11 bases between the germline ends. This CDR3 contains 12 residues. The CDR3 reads CASSPDFAEAFF. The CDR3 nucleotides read TGTGCCAGCAGCCCAGATTTCGCTGAAGCTTTCTTT.

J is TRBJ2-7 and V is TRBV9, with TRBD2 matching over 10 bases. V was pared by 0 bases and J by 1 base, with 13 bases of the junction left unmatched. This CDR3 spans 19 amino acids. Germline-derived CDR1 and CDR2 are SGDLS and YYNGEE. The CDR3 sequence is CASSVGLAGGGTGSYEQYF. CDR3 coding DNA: TGTGCCAGCAGCGTAGGCTTAGCGGGGGGAGGGACAGGATCCTACGAGCAGTACTTC.

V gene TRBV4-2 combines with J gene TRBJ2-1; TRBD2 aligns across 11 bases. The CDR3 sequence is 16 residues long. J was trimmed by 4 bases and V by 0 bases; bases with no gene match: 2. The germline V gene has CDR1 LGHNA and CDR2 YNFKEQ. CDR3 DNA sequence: TGTGCCAGCAGCCAAGAGGGACTAGCGGATTACAATGAGCAGTTCTTC. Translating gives CASSQEGLADYNEQFF.

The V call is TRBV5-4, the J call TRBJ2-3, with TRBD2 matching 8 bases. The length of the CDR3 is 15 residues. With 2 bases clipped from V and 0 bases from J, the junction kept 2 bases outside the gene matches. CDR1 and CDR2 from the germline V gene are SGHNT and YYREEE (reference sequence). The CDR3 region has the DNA TGTGCCAGCAGCTTAACTAGCGGTAGCACAGATACGCAGTATTTT. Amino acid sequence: CASSLTSGSTDTQYF. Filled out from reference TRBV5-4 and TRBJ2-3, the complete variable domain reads ETGVTQSPTHLIKTRGQQVTLRCSSQSGHNTVSWYQQALGQGPQFIFQYYREEENGRGNFPPRFSGLQFPNYSSELNVNALELDDSALYLCASSLTSGSTDTQYFGPGTRLTVL.

CDR3 in DNA: TGTGCCAGTAGTATGAAGGGACTAGCGGGATGGGAGCAGTTCTTC. It specifies CASSMKGLAGWEQFF. The chain joins TRBV19 to TRBJ2-1; TRBD2 aligns across 13 bases. Germline trimming cut 3 bases from V and 10 bases from J; bases unmatched to any gene: 6. Germline V gene lookup returns CDR1 LNHDA and CDR2 SQIVND (reference sequence). The CDR3 has 15 amino acids.

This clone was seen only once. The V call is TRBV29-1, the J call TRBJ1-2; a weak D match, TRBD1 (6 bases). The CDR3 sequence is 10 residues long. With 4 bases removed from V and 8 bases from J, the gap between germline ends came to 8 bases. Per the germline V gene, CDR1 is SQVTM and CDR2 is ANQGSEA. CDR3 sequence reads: CSVGQEGYTF. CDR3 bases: TGCAGCGTTGGACAGGAGGGCTACACCTTC.

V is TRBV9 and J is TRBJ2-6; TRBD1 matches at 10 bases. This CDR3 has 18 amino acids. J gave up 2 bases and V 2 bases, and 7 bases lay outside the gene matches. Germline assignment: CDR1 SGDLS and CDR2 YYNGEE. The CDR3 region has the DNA TGTGCCAGCAGCGTCCAGGACAGGGGGTTGGCTGGGGCCAACGTCCTGACTTTC. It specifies CASSVQDRGLAGANVLTF.

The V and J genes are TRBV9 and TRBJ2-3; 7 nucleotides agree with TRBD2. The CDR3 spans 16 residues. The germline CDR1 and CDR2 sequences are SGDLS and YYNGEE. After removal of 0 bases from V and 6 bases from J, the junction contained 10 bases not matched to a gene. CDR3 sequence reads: CASSVGVGGAPDTQYF. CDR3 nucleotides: TGTGCCAGCAGCGTAGGAGTGGGAGGGGCCCCGGATACGCAGTATTTT.

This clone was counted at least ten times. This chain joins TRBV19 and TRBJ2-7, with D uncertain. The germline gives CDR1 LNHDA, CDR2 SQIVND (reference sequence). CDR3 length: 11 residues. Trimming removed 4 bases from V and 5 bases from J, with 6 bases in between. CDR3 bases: TGTGCCAGTAGTAATTTCGACGAGCAGTACTTC. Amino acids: CASSNFDEQYF.

The CDR3 DNA follows: TGTGCCAGCAGCCGAGGGACTAGCACCTATGAGCAGTTCTTC. The encoded protein is CASSRGTSTYEQFF. This sequence joins TRBV5-6 and TRBJ2-1; 9 nucleotides match TRBD2. Trimming took 4 bases from V and 8 from J; bases not matched to a gene: 7. The CDR3 runs to 14 residues. Germline V gene lookup returns CDR1 SGHDT and CDR2 YYEEEE.

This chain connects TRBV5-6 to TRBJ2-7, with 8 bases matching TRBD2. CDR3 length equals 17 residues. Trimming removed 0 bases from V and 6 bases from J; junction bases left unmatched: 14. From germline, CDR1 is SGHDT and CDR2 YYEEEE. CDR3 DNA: TGTGCCAGCAGCTTGGGTCGTGCGGGAGGCTACCTCGCCGAGCAGTACTTC. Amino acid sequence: CASSLGRAGGYLAEQYF.

The CDR3 region has the DNA TGCGCCAGCAGCCAAGACTACGGGAGGTATGAAAAACTGTTTTTT. Protein sequence: CASSQDYGRYEKLFF. V usage is TRBV4-3 and J usage is TRBJ1-4; no reliable D call. The CDR3 has 15 residues. The germline V gene encodes CDR1 LGHNA and CDR2 YSLEER. V was shortened by 0 bases and J by 6 bases, with 11 bases between the two germline ends.

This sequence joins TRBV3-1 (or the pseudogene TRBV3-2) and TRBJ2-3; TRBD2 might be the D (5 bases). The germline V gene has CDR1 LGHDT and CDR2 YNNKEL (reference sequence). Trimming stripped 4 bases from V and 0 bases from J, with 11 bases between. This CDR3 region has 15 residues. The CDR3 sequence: CASSLRGTSTDTQYF. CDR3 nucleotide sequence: TGTGCCAGCAGCCTCCGGGGTACGAGCACAGATACGCAGTATTTT.

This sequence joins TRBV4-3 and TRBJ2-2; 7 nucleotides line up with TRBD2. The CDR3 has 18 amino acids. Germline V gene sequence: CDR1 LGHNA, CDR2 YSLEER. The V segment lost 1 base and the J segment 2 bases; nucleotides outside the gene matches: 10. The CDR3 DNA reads TGCGCCAGCAGCCAAGGTTATACGCCTAGCGGAAACACCGGGGAGCTGTTTTTT. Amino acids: CASSQGYTPSGNTGELFF.

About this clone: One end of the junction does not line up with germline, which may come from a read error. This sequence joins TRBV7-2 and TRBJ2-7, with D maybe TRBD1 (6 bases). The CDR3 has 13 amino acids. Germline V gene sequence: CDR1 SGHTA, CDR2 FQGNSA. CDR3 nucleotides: TGTGCCAGCAGCTTAGGGGTGGGGACATCCTACAACTTC. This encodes CASSLGVGTSYNF.

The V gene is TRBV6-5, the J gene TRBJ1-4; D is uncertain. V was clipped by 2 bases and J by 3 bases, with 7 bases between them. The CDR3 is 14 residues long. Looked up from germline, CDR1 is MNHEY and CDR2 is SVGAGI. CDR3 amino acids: CASSYLASNEKLFF. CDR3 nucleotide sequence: TGTGCCAGCAGTTACCTGGCCTCTAATGAAAAACTGTTTTTT.

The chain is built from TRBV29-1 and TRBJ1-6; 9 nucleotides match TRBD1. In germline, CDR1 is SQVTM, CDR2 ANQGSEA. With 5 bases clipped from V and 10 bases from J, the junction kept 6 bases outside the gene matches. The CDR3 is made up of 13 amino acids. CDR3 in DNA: TGCAGCGTTAGGACAGGGGAGGCCTCACCCCTCCACTTT. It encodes CSVRTGEASPLHF. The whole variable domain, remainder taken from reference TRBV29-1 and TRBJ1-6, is SAVISQKPSRDICQRGTSLTIQCQVDSQVTMMFWYRQQPGQSLTLIATANQGSEATYESGFVIDKFPISRPNLTFSTLTVSNMSPEDSSIYLCSVRTGEASPLHFGNGTRLTVT.

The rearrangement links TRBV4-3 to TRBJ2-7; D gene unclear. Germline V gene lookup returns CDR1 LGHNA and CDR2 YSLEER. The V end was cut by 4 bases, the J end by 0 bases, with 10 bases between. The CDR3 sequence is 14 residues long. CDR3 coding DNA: TGCGCCAGCAGCCCCACCGGGTCCTCCTACGAGCAGTACTTC. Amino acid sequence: CASSPTGSSYEQYF.

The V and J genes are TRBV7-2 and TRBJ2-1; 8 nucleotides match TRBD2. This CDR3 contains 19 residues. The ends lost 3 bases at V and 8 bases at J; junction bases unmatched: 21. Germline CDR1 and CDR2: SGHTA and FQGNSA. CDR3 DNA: TGTGCCAGCAGCTTGATTAAAACTGGCGGGAGGTTAAGGGGGGATGAGCAGTTCTTC. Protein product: CASSLIKTGGRLRGDEQFF.

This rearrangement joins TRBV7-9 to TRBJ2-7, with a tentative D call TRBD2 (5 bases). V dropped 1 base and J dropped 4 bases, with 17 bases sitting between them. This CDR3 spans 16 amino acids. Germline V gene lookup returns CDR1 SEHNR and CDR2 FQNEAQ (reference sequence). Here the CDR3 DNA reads TGTGCCAGCAGCTTAGTTGAAGTTAGCGACTTTTACGAGCAGTACTTC. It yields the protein CASSLVEVSDFYEQYF. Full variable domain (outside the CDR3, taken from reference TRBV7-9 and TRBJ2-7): DTGVSQNPRHKITKRGQNVTFRCDPISEHNRLYWYRQTLGQGPEFLTYFQNEAQLEKSRLLSDRFSAERPKGSFSTLEIQRTEQGDSAMYLCASSLVEVSDFYEQYFGPGTRLTVT.

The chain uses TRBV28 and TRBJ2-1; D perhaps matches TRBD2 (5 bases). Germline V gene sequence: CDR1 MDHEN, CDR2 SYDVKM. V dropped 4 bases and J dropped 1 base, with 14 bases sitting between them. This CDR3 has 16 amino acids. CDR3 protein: CASSSSPSGSYNEQFF. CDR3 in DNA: TGTGCCAGCAGTTCGTCCCCCTCGGGATCCTACAATGAGCAGTTCTTC.

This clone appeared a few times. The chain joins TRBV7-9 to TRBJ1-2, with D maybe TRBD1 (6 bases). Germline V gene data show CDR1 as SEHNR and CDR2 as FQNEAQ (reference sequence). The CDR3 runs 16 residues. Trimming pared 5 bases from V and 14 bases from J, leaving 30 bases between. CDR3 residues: CASSPLERVGGLGSTF. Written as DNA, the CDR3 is TGTGCCAGCAGCCCACTTGAACGGGTTGGGGGCTTGGGGAGTACCTTC.